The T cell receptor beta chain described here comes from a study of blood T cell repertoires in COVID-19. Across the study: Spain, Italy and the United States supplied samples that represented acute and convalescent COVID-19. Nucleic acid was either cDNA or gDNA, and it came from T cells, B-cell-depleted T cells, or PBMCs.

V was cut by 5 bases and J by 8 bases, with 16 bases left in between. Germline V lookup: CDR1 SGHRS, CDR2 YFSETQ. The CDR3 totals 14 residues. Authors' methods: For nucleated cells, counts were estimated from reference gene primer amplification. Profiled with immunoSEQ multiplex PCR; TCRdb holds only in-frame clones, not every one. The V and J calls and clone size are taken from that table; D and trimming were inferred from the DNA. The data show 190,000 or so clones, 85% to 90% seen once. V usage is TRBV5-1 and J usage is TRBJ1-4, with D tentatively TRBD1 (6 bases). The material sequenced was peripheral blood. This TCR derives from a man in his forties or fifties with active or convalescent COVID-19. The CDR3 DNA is TGCGCCAGCAGACTCGGGGACACAGAAGAAAAACTGTTTTTT. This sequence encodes CASRLGDTEEKLFF.